This T cell receptor (beta chain) stems from a study of PD-1 blockade in classical Hodgkin lymphoma. Study-level results: Compared with baseline, CD4+ but not CD8+ TCR diversity had risen significantly by C4D1. Whoever responded completely had baseline diversity much like that seen in newly diagnosed patients.

On this clone itself: Antigen unknown.

The data were produced by immunoSEQ multiplex PCR, yet TCRdb's version contains in-frame clones alone and is incomplete. The sample carries about 20,000 clones, more than 75% recorded once. Germline loops: CDR1 SGHTA, CDR2 FQGTGA. V lost 2 bases to trimming and J lost 5 bases, with 13 bases between them. The CDR3 loop spans 14 amino acids. Sample time point: cycle 4 day 1 (C4D1), after less than 7 weeks of nivolumab. Each patient experienced a relapse that followed autologous stem cell transplantation, and brentuximab vedotin exposure varied. This specimen was peripheral blood mononuclear cells (PBMCs), taken before the fourth cycle of nivolumab. The source of this sequence is a human donor with classical Hodgkin lymphoma. The V and J genes are TRBV7-3 and TRBJ2-7; no clear D. CDR3 DNA sequence: TGTGCCAGCAGCTTAGGATTCCTAGAGAACGAGCAGTACTTC. Translation: CASSLGFLENEQYF.